The clone carrying this TCR beta chain was picked up one time. These data are taken from a study of blood T cell repertoires in COVID-19. The CDR3 totals 15 residues. CDR1 and CDR2 (germline): SGHRS, YFSETQ. V was shortened by 0 bases and J by 2 bases, with 12 bases between the two germline ends. The data were produced by immunoSEQ multiplex PCR, yet TCRdb's version contains in-frame clones alone and is incomplete. The profile covers about 300,000 clones, with around 88% appearing a single time and about 4.6% taken by the ten largest. This TCR was recovered from a man in his forties with acute or convalescent COVID-19. The chain couples TRBV5-1 to TRBJ2-7; a weak D match, TRBD2 (5 bases). Sample: peripheral blood. The CDR3 loop is CASSLEPTSAYEQYF. CDR3 bases: TGCGCCAGCAGCTTGGAGCCCACTAGTGCCTACGAGCAGTACTTC. Looking up the rest from reference TRBV5-1 and TRBJ2-7 gives the full variable domain: KAGVTQTPRYLIKTRGQQVTLSCSPISGHRSVSWYQQTPGQGLQFLFEYFSETQRNKGNFPGRFSGRQFSNSRSEMNVSTLELGDSALYLCASSLEPTSAYEQYFGPGTRLTVT.